A selection of T cell receptor beta chains follows, all from one sample in a study of blood T cell repertoires in COVID-19. The protocol was immunoSEQ multiplex PCR, while the TCRdb copy is restricted to in-frame clones and leaves out a portion. This sample carries 25,000 to 30,000 clones, 85% to 90% of them seen once, and the ten largest clones take 4.9%. The sample was peripheral blood. The receptors come from a man in his 70s with active COVID-19. Each CDR3 is given without its conserved first and last residue.

TRBV7-3 13 ASSPHGTSVDTQY
TRBV5-1 13 ASSFSGAGNSPLH
TRBV18 11 ASSETGVTEAF
TRBV18 12 ASSRTGQGDEQY
TRBV19 12 ASSIRDMNTEAF
TRBV11-2 11 ASSLAGVDGYT
TRBV4-1 12 ASSQDHGNQPQH
TRBV7-8 11 ASTLGREAEQY
TRBV27 12 ASSPAGGHYEQY
TRBV18 11 ASSSGQYNEQF
TRBV6-4 12 ASSDGQGSSPLH
TRBV4-3 13 ASSQDGLYTGELF
TRBV4-3 13 ASSQDIGEGYEQY
TRBV29-1 12 SVGVGATNEKLF
TRBV12-3/TRBV12-4 11 ASSFAGPTEAF
TRBV2 13 ASSDDRGPYDTQY
TRBV27 11 ASSLSGGDEQY
TRBV7-8 12 ASSLAGGPYEQY
TRBV13 13 ASSFGQGAGNTIY
TRBV2 13 ASSERELVQNIQY
TRBV4-3 16 ASSQEGGGLSGANVLT
TRBV7-8 10 ASSPNSYEQY